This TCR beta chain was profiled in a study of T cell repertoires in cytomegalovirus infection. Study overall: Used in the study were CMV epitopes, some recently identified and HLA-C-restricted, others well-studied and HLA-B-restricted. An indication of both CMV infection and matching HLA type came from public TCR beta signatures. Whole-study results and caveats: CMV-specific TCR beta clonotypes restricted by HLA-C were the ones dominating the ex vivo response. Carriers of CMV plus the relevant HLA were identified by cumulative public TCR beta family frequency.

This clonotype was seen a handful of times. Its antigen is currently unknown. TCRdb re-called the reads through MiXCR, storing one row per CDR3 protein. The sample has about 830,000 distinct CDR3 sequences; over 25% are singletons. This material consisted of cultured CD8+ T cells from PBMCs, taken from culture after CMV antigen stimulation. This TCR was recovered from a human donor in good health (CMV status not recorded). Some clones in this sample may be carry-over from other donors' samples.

The CDR3 is CASSRTVTNTEAFF. The CDR3 nucleotides read TGCGCCAGCAGCCGTACAGTGACAAACACTGAAGCTTTCTTT. The J gene is TRBJ1-1, the V gene TRBV4-1; unclear D gene. The germline V gene encodes CDR1 MGHRA and CDR2 YSYEKL. Trimming cost V 4 bases and J 2 bases, with 11 bases left between them. The CDR3 consists of 14 residues.